The 16 T cell receptor beta chains listed next were all sequenced from one sample in a study of T-cell reconstitution after alpha-beta-depleted transplantation in children. The authors prepared the TCRbeta library with unique molecular identifiers. TCRdb re-derived calls from the PCR reads in MiXCR, one entry per CDR3 protein. The data contain some 290,000 distinct CDR3 sequences, over 8% of them seen just once; the ten biggest clones take up 10%. Sequencing used PBMCs from the stem cell graft donor, obtained from the stem cell graft. These receptors originate from a human donor who donated a stem cell graft to a child with SCID.

This clonotype was found a few times. The rearrangement joins TRBV20-1 to TRBJ1-2, with D possibly being TRBD1 (5 bases). Trimming shortened V by 3 bases and J by 8 bases, and 13 bases separated the two germline ends. Germline lookup yields CDR1 DFQATT and CDR2 SNEGSKA (reference sequence). The CDR3 loop spans 12 amino acids. This CDR3 is CSASGTYIGYTF. The CDR3 region has the DNA TGCAGTGCTAGTGGGACCTACATCGGCTACACCTTC.

This clonotype has just a few counts. J is TRBJ2-2 and V is TRBV14; maybe TRBD1 (6 bases). Germline CDR1 is SGHDN and CDR2 is FVKESK. There are 15 residues in the CDR3. V gave up 0 bases and J gave up 4 bases, with 9 bases separating them. CDR3 loop: CASSQETGPTGELFF. CDR3 DNA sequence: TGTGCCAGCAGCCAAGAGACAGGCCCCACCGGGGAGCTGTTTTTT.

This clonotype was counted a few times. This rearrangement joins TRBV18 to TRBJ1-1; D uncertain. Germline V lookup: CDR1 KGHSH, CDR2 LQKENI. CDR3 length: 12 residues. V shed 1 base and J shed 8 bases, with 8 bases lying between them. CDR3 DNA sequence: TGTGCCAGCTCACCACGATCAAGAGAAGCTTTCTTT. Translated, it gives CASSPRSREAFF.

The chain carries TRBV10-3 and TRBJ1-1; tentatively, D is TRBD1 (5 bases). CDR3 length equals 12 residues. Germline V gives CDR1 ENHRY, CDR2 SYGVKD. Deletions cut 10 bases from V and 7 bases from J, with 16 bases between. CDR3 nucleotides: TGTGCCACCGAGGGGAGTCGGAATGAAGCTTTCTTT. Its protein is CATEGSRNEAFF.

This chain's CDR3 is CASSLVVVRLPNTEAFF. The DNA for the CDR3 is TGTGCCAGCAGCTTGGTCGTGGTTCGTTTGCCGAACACTGAAGCTTTCTTT. The genes are TRBV5-6 and TRBJ1-1; D is ambiguous. Between the trimmed V and J ends, which lost 0 bases and 1 base, there was a span of 16 bases. Germline V gives CDR1 SGHDT, CDR2 YYEEEE. This CDR3 comprises 17 residues.

This clonotype was picked up many times. The rearrangement uses TRBV7-9 and TRBJ2-7; tentative D call: TRBD1 (5 bases). The CDR3 length is 15 residues. Trimming removed 5 bases at V and 0 bases at J, with 14 bases between. Germline values: CDR1 SEHNR, CDR2 FQNEAQ (reference sequence). DNA of the CDR3: TGTGCCAGCAGCGAAGGACGGACACTCTCCTACGAGCAGTACTTC. Protein: CASSEGRTLSYEQYF.

The J gene is TRBJ2-7, the V gene TRBV18; TRBD1 matches at 9 bases. The length of the CDR3 is 14 residues. Germline CDR1 is KGHSH and CDR2 is LQKENI. Trimming at V came to 5 bases and at J to 5 bases, leaving 7 bases not matched to a gene. CDR3 bases: TGTGCCAGCTCAGCCGGGACAGGGTCTAACGAGCAGTACTTC. This translates into CASSAGTGSNEQYF.

This clonotype was found a few times. The chain employs TRBV20-1 and TRBJ2-1; 8 bases line up with TRBD1. V trimming: 5 bases; J trimming: 4 bases; junction bases outside the gene matches: 7. Germline V lookup: CDR1 DFQATT, CDR2 SNEGSKA (reference sequence). The CDR3 is 14 amino acids. The CDR3 is CSAPPGQAYNEQFF. The CDR3 DNA reads TGCAGTGCTCCCCCGGGACAGGCTTACAATGAGCAGTTCTTC.

The chain has TRBV11-2 and TRBJ2-7; D tentatively reads TRBD1 or TRBD2 (6 bases each). This CDR3 has 16 residues. V lost 0 bases to trimming and J lost 6 bases, with 18 bases between them. Germline CDR1 is SGHAT and CDR2 is FQNNGV. The CDR3 region has the DNA TGTGCCAGCAGCTTAGATCCCGGGGGCTCGCTAGGCGAGCAGTACTTC. It is translated as CASSLDPGGSLGEQYF.

The chain combines TRBV5-1 with TRBJ2-5; D is unresolved. CDR3 length: 14 amino acids. Germline lookup yields CDR1 SGHRS and CDR2 YFSETQ. The V and J ends lost 3 bases and 2 bases respectively, with 11 bases between them. This CDR3 is CASSYGPEQETQYF. The CDR3, as DNA: TGCGCCAGCAGCTACGGGCCAGAACAAGAGACCCAGTACTTC.

The chain links TRBV4-1 to TRBJ2-3, with D uncertain. Between the trimmed V and J ends, which lost 1 base and 0 bases, there was a span of 11 bases. CDR3 length: 16 residues. The germline gives CDR1 MGHRA, CDR2 YSYEKL. CDR3 residues: CASSQVSQRSTDTQYF. In DNA, the CDR3 is TGCGCCAGCAGCCAAGTCAGTCAAAGGAGCACAGATACGCAGTATTTT.

The V call is TRBV19, the J call TRBJ1-1; 8 bases agree with TRBD1. The CDR3 spans 13 residues. With V trimmed by 3 bases and J by 8 bases, 5 bases remained unmatched. Germline lookup yields CDR1 LNHDA and CDR2 SQIVND (reference sequence). CDR3 sequence reads: CASSIEDRAEAFF. The CDR3 DNA reads as TGTGCCAGTAGTATCGAGGACAGGGCAGAAGCTTTCTTT. Full variable domain (remainder filled in from reference TRBV19 and TRBJ1-1): DGGITQSPKYLFRKEGQNVTLSCEQNLNHDAMYWYRQDPGQGLRLIYYSQIVNDFQKGDIAEGYSVSREKKESFPLTVTSAQKNPTAFYLCASSIEDRAEAFFGQGTRLTVV.

This clonotype was observed many times. The V gene is TRBV12-3 or TRBV12-4, the J gene TRBJ2-7, with a weak D call TRBD1 (5 bases). V lost 5 bases and J 0 bases, leaving 11 bases between the germline ends. The CDR3 contains 14 residues. The CDR3 DNA reads TGTGCCAGCAGTAACGGACAAGACTCCTACGAGCAGTACTTC. Translated: CASSNGQDSYEQYF.

CDR3 DNA: TGTGCCAGCAGCCCCGCAGGCAAATTGAATGAGCAGTTCTTC. Protein product: CASSPAGKLNEQFF. The chain combines TRBV7-6 with TRBJ2-1; no reliable D call. V lost 5 bases to trimming and J lost 7 bases, with 15 bases between them. The CDR3 is made up of 14 amino acids. The germline V gene encodes CDR1 SGHVS and CDR2 FNYEAQ.

The rearrangement uses TRBV7-2 and TRBJ2-5; perhaps TRBD1 as D (5 bases). The germline V gene has CDR1 SGHTA and CDR2 FQGNSA. Trimming pared 3 bases from V and 5 bases from J, leaving 10 bases between. CDR3 length equals 13 residues. DNA of the CDR3: TGTGCCAGCAGCTTGGACAATCGGGAGACCCAGTACTTC. Protein sequence: CASSLDNRETQYF.

This clonotype was recorded many times. This chain connects TRBV5-1 to TRBJ2-5; a possible D gene is TRBD1 (5 bases). The germline V gene has CDR1 SGHRS and CDR2 YFSETQ. Trimming shortened V by 0 bases and J by 3 bases, and 9 bases separated the two germline ends. The CDR3 extends over 14 amino acids. In DNA, the CDR3 is TGCGCCAGCAGCTTGGGCAGGGTGGAAGAGACCCAGTACTTC. It encodes CASSLGRVEETQYF.